These 8 T cell receptor beta chains were sequenced from one sample in a study of beta chain features in type 1 diabetes. The investigators reverse transcribed all of the isolated RNA, so they sequenced expressed TCRB transcripts. TCRdb keeps only in-frame clones here, not all; method: immunoSEQ multiplex PCR. Of approximately 600,000 clones listed, around an eighth are singletons. Study observations and caveats: For Type 1 diabetes patients, all four CD4+ subsets carried TCRB CDR3s that were moderately but significantly shorter.

These TCRs are of unknown antigen specificity. Sequenced sample: naive CD4+ T cells from blood. The source is a man aged 30 to 45 with type 1 diabetes.

In its sample, this clone was seen a few times. The CDR3 DNA reads as TGTGCCAGCAGCCAAGGACAGGCTGAACCCTACGAGCAGTACTTC. The encoded protein is CASSQGQAEPYEQYF. This chain links TRBV11-2 with TRBJ2-7, with 7 bases matching TRBD1. Germline values: CDR1 SGHAT, CDR2 FQNNGV. The CDR3 length is 15 residues. V lost 5 bases and J lost 2; bases outside the gene matches: 9.

This chain connects TRBV4-3 to TRBJ2-6, with D possibly TRBD1 on 5 matching bases. V was shortened by 3 bases and J by 3 bases, with 24 bases between the two germline ends. The length of the CDR3 is 20 residues. Germline assignment: CDR1 LGHNA and CDR2 YSLEER. The CDR3 is CASSHLGQPGSSYGANVLTF. The CDR3 nucleotides are TGCGCCAGCAGCCACTTGGGGCAACCGGGCAGCTCCTATGGGGCCAACGTCCTGACTTTC.

This clone has only a few counts. At the DNA level, this CDR3 is encoded by other sequences in the same sample as well. The chain joins TRBV6-5 to TRBJ2-7, with TRBD1 as a possible D gene (7 bases). Germline loops: CDR1 MNHEY, CDR2 SVGAGI. The CDR3 has 12 residues. Between the trimmed V and J ends, which lost 4 bases and 7 bases, there was a span of 11 bases. The CDR3: CASSSSGGEQYF. The CDR3 coding sequence is TGTGCCAGCAGTTCTTCAGGGGGGGAGCAGTACTTC.

V gene TRBV18 combines with J gene TRBJ1-5, with 8 nucleotides matching TRBD1. Germline CDR1 KGHSH, CDR2 LQKENI. The CDR3 has 17 amino acids. After removal of 3 bases from V and 2 bases from J, the junction contained 9 bases not matched to a gene. CDR3 amino acids: CASSPLGQGGGNQPQHF. The CDR3 nucleotides read TGTGCCAGCTCACCCCTAGGACAGGGTGGGGGCAATCAGCCCCAGCATTTT.

Remarks on this clone: The germline gene is not matched at one end of the junction; a read error may be the cause. This chain links TRBV7-2 with TRBJ2-7; 8 bases are shared with TRBD1. CDR1 is SGHTA, CDR2 FQGNSA, per germline. This CDR3 comprises 12 residues. This CDR3 is CASRLDRGEQYF. The CDR3 DNA reads TGTGCCAGCAGATTAGACAGGGGCGAGCAGTACTTC.

The V and J genes are TRBV7-9 and TRBJ1-4, with D hard to call. CDR1 is SEHNR, CDR2 FQNEAQ, per germline (reference sequence). This CDR3 region has 14 residues. V lost 2 bases and J lost 7, with 11 bases in between. The CDR3 DNA reads as TGTGCCAGCAGCTTACCAAATGCTGGTGAAAAACTGTTTTTT. This translates into CASSLPNAGEKLFF.

This chain links TRBV28 with TRBJ2-7; D not certain. The CDR3 spans 12 residues. V was pared by 9 bases and J by 2 bases, with 11 bases between. The germline V gene encodes CDR1 MDHEN and CDR2 SYDVKM. In DNA form, the CDR3 reads TGTGCCAGTTGTCTAACGGCCTACGAGCAGTACTTC. Amino acid sequence: CASCLTAYEQYF.

The chain uses TRBV27 and TRBJ1-5; 7 bases match TRBD1. The ends lost 6 bases at V and 4 bases at J; junction bases unmatched: 9. The CDR3 contains 15 residues. Looked up from germline, CDR1 is MNHEY and CDR2 is SMNVEV (reference sequence). The CDR3: CASSSKTGRNQPQHF. In DNA, the CDR3 is TGTGCCAGCAGCTCTAAGACAGGGCGGAATCAGCCCCAGCATTTT.